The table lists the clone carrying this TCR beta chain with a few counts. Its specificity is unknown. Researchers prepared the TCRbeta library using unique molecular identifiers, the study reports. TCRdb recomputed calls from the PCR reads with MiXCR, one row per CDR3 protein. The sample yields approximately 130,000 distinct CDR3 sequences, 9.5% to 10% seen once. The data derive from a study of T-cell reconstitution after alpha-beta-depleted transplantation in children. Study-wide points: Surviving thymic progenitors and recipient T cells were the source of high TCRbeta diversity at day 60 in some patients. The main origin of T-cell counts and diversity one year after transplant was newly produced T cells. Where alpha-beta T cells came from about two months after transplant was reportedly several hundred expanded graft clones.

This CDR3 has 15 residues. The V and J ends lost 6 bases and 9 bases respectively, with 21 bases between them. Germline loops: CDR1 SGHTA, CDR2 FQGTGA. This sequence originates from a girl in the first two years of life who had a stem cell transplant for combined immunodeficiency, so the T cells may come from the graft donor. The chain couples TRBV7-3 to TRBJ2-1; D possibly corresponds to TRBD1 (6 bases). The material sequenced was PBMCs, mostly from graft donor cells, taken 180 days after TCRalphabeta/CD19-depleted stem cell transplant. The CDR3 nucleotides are TGTGCCAGCAGGCCAACCTTGGCAGGGGAAGCTGAGCAGTTCTTC. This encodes CASRPTLAGEAEQFF. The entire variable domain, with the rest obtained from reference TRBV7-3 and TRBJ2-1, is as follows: GAGVSQTPSNKVTEKGKYVELRCDPISGHTALYWYRQSLGQGPEFLIYFQGTGAADDSGLPNDRFFAVRPEGSVSTLKIQRTERGDSAVYLCASRPTLAGEAEQFFGPGTRLTVL.